This entry lists 16 T cell receptor beta chains sequenced from one sample in a study of early T cells in non-severe SARS-CoV-2 infection. From the 5' RACE reads, TCRdb called clonotypes with MiXCR, one entry per CDR3 protein. The data contain 65,000 to 85,000 distinct CDR3 sequences, more than 9% of them singletons. Sequenced sample: whole blood. Every receptor here comes from an adult who was a healthcare worker with PCR-confirmed SARS-CoV-2 infection or an uninfected control (not recorded which).

This chain connects TRBV29-1 to TRBJ2-3; TRBD1 is a possible D gene (6 bases). Germline-derived CDR1 and CDR2 are SQVTM and ANQGSEA. The CDR3 runs to 13 residues. Between the trimmed V and J ends, which lost 7 bases and 2 bases, there was a span of 13 bases. This CDR3 reads CSAPGQNTDTQYF. CDR3 nucleotides: TGCAGCGCCCCAGGACAGAACACAGATACGCAGTATTTT.

This clonotype was picked up a small number of times. The chain carries TRBV4-1 and TRBJ2-7; 9 nucleotides line up with TRBD2. The J segment lost 4 bases and the V segment lost 1 base, leaving 11 bases of the junction unmatched. The CDR3 loop spans 17 amino acids. Germline V gene sequence: CDR1 MGHRA, CDR2 YSYEKL. The CDR3 DNA sequence: TGCGCCAGCAGCCAAGTACCGGGTCTAGCGGGATTGTACGAGCAGTACTTC. It yields the protein CASSQVPGLAGLYEQYF.

This sequence joins TRBV21-1 and TRBJ1-1. TRBV21-1 is assigned pseudogene status. The CDR3 has 11 residues. Written as DNA, the CDR3 is TGTGCCCCCAAGGAGACGGAGAAGCTTTTCTTT. As protein: CAPKETEKLFF.

The chain employs TRBV5-1 and TRBJ2-1; tentatively, D is TRBD2 (5 bases). V was shortened by 2 bases and J by 8 bases, with 14 bases between the two germline ends. The CDR3 covers 14 residues. Germline V gene lookup returns CDR1 SGHRS and CDR2 YFSETQ. CDR3 DNA sequence: TGCGCCAGCAGCTTAACGGCGGGTAGTGATGAGCAGTTCTTC. It is translated as CASSLTAGSDEQFF.

This clonotype was observed a handful of times. The V call is TRBV18, the J call TRBJ2-7; D tentatively fits TRBD1 or TRBD2 (6 bases each). Germline V gene sequence: CDR1 KGHSH, CDR2 LQKENI. V lost 2 bases and J 3 bases, leaving 14 bases between the germline ends. This CDR3 spans 15 amino acids. The CDR3 DNA follows: TGTGCCAGCTCACCAAACGGGGGCCTGGGCTACGAGCAGTACTTC. It yields the protein CASSPNGGLGYEQYF.

This clonotype was seen repeatedly, ten times or more. This chain links TRBV4-1 with TRBJ2-1; 9 bases line up with TRBD2. This CDR3 is built from 16 residues. Germline V gives CDR1 MGHRA, CDR2 YSYEKL. After removal of 4 bases from V and 6 bases from J, the junction contained 10 bases not matched to a gene. For the CDR3, the DNA is TGCGCCAGCAGCCTTGGGCCAGCGGGAGGATCCAATGAGCAGTTCTTC. Translated: CASSLGPAGGSNEQFF.

The CDR3 sequence is CASSEGDRGLSEQYF. In DNA form, the CDR3 reads TGCGCCAGCAGCGAAGGGGACAGGGGCCTCTCCGAGCAGTACTTC. The chain uses TRBV5-1 and TRBJ2-7, with TRBD1 identical over 10 bases. CDR3 length: 15 residues. Germline V gene lookup returns CDR1 SGHRS and CDR2 YFSETQ. Trimming cost V 4 bases and J 6 bases; bases outside gene matches: 10.

The sample holds many counts of this clonotype. The chain has TRBV5-4 and TRBJ2-7; tentatively, D is TRBD2 (5 bases). Germline lookup yields CDR1 SGHNT and CDR2 YYREEE (reference sequence). V lost 4 bases and J lost 0, with 17 bases in between. This CDR3 contains 16 residues. The CDR3 sequence is CASSRPGTRASYEQYF. The CDR3 DNA sequence: TGTGCCAGCAGCCGTCCCGGAACTAGGGCCTCCTACGAGCAGTACTTC.

In this sample, this clonotype turned up many times. The chain carries TRBV12-3 or TRBV12-4 and TRBJ2-3; a possible D gene is TRBD1 (6 bases). This CDR3 is 17 amino acids long. Trimming removed 5 bases at V and 0 bases at J, with 18 bases between. The CDR3 region has the DNA TGTGCCAGCAGTCCCGGGACACACTTCGCTAGCACAGATACGCAGTATTTT. Its translation: CASSPGTHFASTDTQYF.

The CDR3 here is CSVVLGQGTDTQYF. Written as DNA, the CDR3 is TGCAGCGTGGTCCTCGGACAGGGCACAGATACGCAGTATTTT. The rearrangement joins TRBV29-1 to TRBJ2-3; 7 bases line up with TRBD1. The V gene end was trimmed by 6 bases and the J gene end by 1 base; junction bases not matched to a gene: 7. The CDR3 consists of 14 residues. Germline V CDR1 and CDR2: SQVTM, ANQGSEA.

This clonotype was counted at least ten times. The J gene is TRBJ2-1, the V gene TRBV4-2, with D unresolved. Per the germline V gene, CDR1 is LGHNA and CDR2 is YNFKEQ. This CDR3 is built from 15 residues. V lost 1 base and J lost 4, with 11 bases in between. The CDR3 region is CASSQAAAGYNEQFF. CDR3 bases: TGTGCCAGCAGCCAAGCGGCAGCAGGATACAATGAGCAGTTCTTC.

This clonotype has a count of ten or more. This rearrangement joins TRBV29-1 to TRBJ2-1; 10 bases map to TRBD2. J was trimmed by 3 bases and V by 6 bases; bases with no gene match: 8. Per the germline V gene, CDR1 is SQVTM and CDR2 is ANQGSEA. The CDR3 is 15 residues long. CDR3 sequence: CSVGSTSGDYNEQFF. The CDR3 bases are TGCAGCGTCGGCAGCACTAGCGGGGACTACAATGAGCAGTTCTTC.

This clonotype was seen at least ten times. The J gene is TRBJ2-7, the V gene TRBV6-1; the match to TRBD2 covers 10 bases. Looked up from germline, CDR1 is MNHNS and CDR2 is SASEGT. V was pared by 8 bases and J by 4 bases, with 11 bases of the junction left unmatched. The CDR3 sequence is 15 residues long. In nucleotides, the CDR3 is TGTGCCAGCTCCCCCAGCCCTAGCGGGAGTTACGAGCAGTACTTC. Its translation: CASSPSPSGSYEQYF.

This clonotype was seen many times. The V and J genes are TRBV6-5 and TRBJ1-1; 7 bases are shared with TRBD1. J lost 1 base, V lost 5 bases, and 13 bases had no gene match. The V gene's germline CDR1 is MNHEY and CDR2 SVGAGI. The CDR3 loop spans 17 amino acids. The CDR3: CASSTRLTGTENTEAFF. CDR3 DNA sequence: TGTGCCAGCAGTACAAGATTGACCGGGACAGAGAACACTGAAGCTTTCTTT.

This clonotype was counted at least ten times. This chain links TRBV14 with TRBJ2-3; D is unresolved. With 3 bases removed from V and 2 bases from J, the gap between germline ends came to 6 bases. CDR1 is SGHDN, CDR2 FVKESK, per germline. This CDR3 contains 13 residues. The CDR3 DNA reads as TGTGCCAGCAGCCATTCCAACACAGATACGCAGTATTTT. The encoded protein is CASSHSNTDTQYF.

This clonotype was counted ten times or more. The V gene is TRBV10-2, the J gene TRBJ2-7; D gene unclear. V was cut by 7 bases and J by 1 base, with 14 bases left in between. Germline V gene sequence: CDR1 WSHSY, CDR2 SAAADI. The CDR3 length is 14 residues. For the CDR3, the DNA is TGCGCCAGCACCCGGGCAGGCCCATCCTACGAGCAGTACTTC. Translated, it gives CASTRAGPSYEQYF.